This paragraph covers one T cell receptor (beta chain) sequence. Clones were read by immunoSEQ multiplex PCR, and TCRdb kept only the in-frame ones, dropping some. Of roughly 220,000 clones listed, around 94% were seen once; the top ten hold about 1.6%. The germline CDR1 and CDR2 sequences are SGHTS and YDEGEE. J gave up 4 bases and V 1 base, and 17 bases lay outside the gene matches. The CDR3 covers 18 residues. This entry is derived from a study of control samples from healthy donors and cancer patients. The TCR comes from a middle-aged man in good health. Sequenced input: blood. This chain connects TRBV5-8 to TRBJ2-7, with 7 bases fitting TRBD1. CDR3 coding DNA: TGTGCCAGCAGCTTGTACTGGGGATCGGGACAGAGCGATTACGAGCAGTACTTC. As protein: CASSLYWGSGQSDYEQYF. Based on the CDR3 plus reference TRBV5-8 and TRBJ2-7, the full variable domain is EAGVTQSPTHLIKTRGQQATLRCSPISGHTSVYWYQQALGLGLQFLLWYDEGEERNRGNFPPRFSGRQFPNYSSELNVNALELEDSALYLCASSLYWGSGQSDYEQYFGPGTRLTVT.